These 30 T cell receptor beta chains share one sample of origin, sequenced in a study of T-cell memory formation after mild COVID-19. TCRdb itself ran the 5' RACE reads through MiXCR, one entry per CDR3 protein. The table shows 150,000 or so distinct CDR3 sequences, with 20% to 25% occurring only once. The specimen sequenced was PBMCs or a T cell subset sorted from them (not recorded which). These receptors were taken from an adult woman who had mild COVID-19 (a few samples of this study predate the infection). Cell type and time point are not known.

This clonotype occurred a few times. The CDR3, as DNA: TGTGCCAGCAGCTTGGTCGGGGGTCCAGATACGCAGTATTTT. Translated, it gives CASSLVGGPDTQYF. This chain uses TRBV5-5 with TRBJ2-3; possibly TRBD2 for D (6 bases). The CDR3 loop spans 14 amino acids. The V gene lost 0 bases and the J gene lost 4 bases, with 9 bases spanning the gap. The germline CDR1 and CDR2 sequences are SGHKS and YYEKEE (reference sequence).

The V call is TRBV7-9, the J call TRBJ2-7; D unclear. V was pared by 5 bases and J by 2 bases, with 4 bases between. CDR1 and CDR2 from the germline V gene are SEHNR and FQNEAQ (reference sequence). This CDR3 is 11 amino acids long. CDR3 in amino acids: CASSAPYEQYF. The DNA of the CDR3 is TGTGCCAGCAGCGCCCCCTACGAGCAGTACTTC.

This clonotype was seen a handful of times. This rearrangement joins TRBV7-8 to TRBJ2-7; the match to TRBD1 covers 7 bases. The germline V gene has CDR1 SGHVS and CDR2 FQNEAQ. J gave up 4 bases and V 4 bases, and 13 bases lay outside the gene matches. This CDR3 comprises 16 residues. CDR3 bases: TGTGCCAGCAGCTCGTACTCCGGGACAGAGAGTTACGAGCAGTACTTC. Translated, it gives CASSSYSGTESYEQYF.

This clonotype was recorded a few times. This chain joins TRBV5-5 and TRBJ2-1; TRBD2 aligns across 12 bases. V gave up 2 bases and J gave up 8 bases; unmatched junction bases: 8. CDR1 and CDR2 from the germline V gene are SGHKS and YYEKEE (reference sequence). This CDR3 contains 16 residues. CDR3 nucleotide sequence: TGTGCCAGCAGCTTTAGGGCTAGCGGGGGGGCGGATGAGCAGTTCTTC. Translated, it gives CASSFRASGGADEQFF.

V is TRBV4-2 and J is TRBJ1-1; D possibly corresponds to TRBD1 (6 bases). The V gene's germline CDR1 is LGHNA and CDR2 YNFKEQ. Trimming stripped 4 bases from V and 1 base from J, with 7 bases between. The length of the CDR3 is 13 residues. The CDR3 sequence: CASSRTANTEAFF. CDR3 DNA: TGTGCCAGCAGCCGGACAGCGAACACTGAAGCTTTCTTT.

The V gene is TRBV9, the J gene TRBJ2-1; no clear D gene. V dropped 0 bases and J dropped 10 bases, with 17 bases sitting between them. The CDR3 spans 15 residues. The germline gives CDR1 SGDLS, CDR2 YYNGEE. CDR3 in amino acids: CASSVEGTQSKEQFF. CDR3 in DNA: TGTGCCAGCAGCGTAGAGGGAACCCAATCAAAGGAGCAGTTCTTC.

This clonotype was seen more than once but under ten times. The V gene is TRBV24-1, the J gene TRBJ2-1, with 7 nucleotides matching TRBD1. CDR1 and CDR2 (germline): KGHDR, SFDVKD. This CDR3 has 19 residues. The V gene end was trimmed by 1 base and the J gene end by 3 bases; junction bases not matched to a gene: 14. CDR3 loop: CATSDLGHRGAESYNEQFF. CDR3 DNA sequence: TGTGCCACCAGTGATTTAGGCCACAGGGGAGCCGAAAGCTACAATGAGCAGTTCTTC.

This clonotype appeared a few times. CDR3 nucleotide sequence: TGTGCCAGCAGCCCGAGCCGGGACTGGGGCTACGAGCAGTACTTC. Translation: CASSPSRDWGYEQYF. The J gene is TRBJ2-7, the V gene TRBV9, with a possible D match to TRBD2 (6 bases). V was clipped by 4 bases and J by 3 bases, with 17 bases between them. This CDR3 has 15 residues. The germline CDR1 and CDR2 sequences are SGDLS and YYNGEE.

This clonotype appeared a few times. This chain joins TRBV30 and TRBJ2-7; D is undetermined. V shed 2 bases and J shed 2 bases, with 4 bases lying between them. This CDR3 comprises 11 residues. The germline V gene encodes CDR1 GTSNPN and CDR2 SVGIG (reference sequence). CDR3 in DNA: TGTGCCTGGAGTTTAGCCTACGAGCAGTACTTC. Protein: CAWSLAYEQYF. Combining the CDR3 with reference TRBV30 and TRBJ2-7 gives the whole variable domain SQTIHQWPATLVQPVGSPLSLECTVEGTSNPNLYWYRQAAGRGLQLLFYSVGIGQISSEVPQNLSASRPQDRQFILSSKKLLLSDSGFYLCAWSLAYEQYFGPGTRLTVT.

The chain employs TRBV4-1 and TRBJ1-2; 8 bases align to TRBD1. Germline lookup yields CDR1 MGHRA and CDR2 YSYEKL. Trimming removed 2 bases from V and 6 bases from J; junction bases left unmatched: 11. The CDR3 is 16 amino acids. CDR3 coding DNA: TGCGCCAGCAGCCAACCGCGCAGGGGGCGTAGTAATGGCTACACCTTC. Amino acids: CASSQPRRGRSNGYTF.

A few counts support this clonotype. V usage is TRBV4-2 and J usage is TRBJ2-7; possibly TRBD2 for D (6 bases). The CDR3 extends over 14 amino acids. Trimming left V 4 bases short and J 3 bases short, with 13 bases between. Germline loops: CDR1 LGHNA, CDR2 YNFKEQ. CDR3 amino acids: CASSPPGGSYEQYF. Here the CDR3 DNA reads TGTGCCAGCAGCCCGCCCGGGGGTAGCTACGAGCAGTACTTC.

V and J are TRBV4-1 and TRBJ1-2; TRBD1 aligns across 10 bases. This CDR3 has 15 residues. Germline V gene sequence: CDR1 MGHRA, CDR2 YSYEKL. The V and J ends lost 2 bases and 5 bases, in that order; junction bases with no gene match: 5. The CDR3 sequence: CASSQTPGQGYGYTF. CDR3 in DNA: TGCGCCAGCAGCCAAACGCCGGGACAGGGGTATGGCTACACCTTC.

The J gene is TRBJ2-7, the V gene TRBV9; D is possibly TRBD1 or TRBD2 (5 bases each). This CDR3 has 15 residues. CDR1 SGDLS and CDR2 YYNGEE come from the germline V gene. Trimming took 0 bases from V and 2 from J, leaving 12 bases between them. CDR3 DNA: TGTGCCAGCAGCGTAGGGGACGTGAAGACCTACGAGCAGTACTTC. Translated, it gives CASSVGDVKTYEQYF.

This clonotype has only one observation. This chain joins TRBV9 and TRBJ1-2; 7 bases align to TRBD1. The V and J ends lost 3 bases and 4 bases, in that order; junction bases with no gene match: 9. This CDR3 region has 15 residues. Germline assignment: CDR1 SGDLS and CDR2 YYNGEE. CDR3 in DNA: TGTGCCAGCAGCGACCGACAGGGCTCGGCCTATGGCTACACCTTC. It translates to CASSDRQGSAYGYTF. Drawing the rest from reference TRBV9 and TRBJ1-2, the complete variable domain is DSGVTQTPKHLITATGQRVTLRCSPRSGDLSVYWYQQSLDQGLQFLIQYYNGEERAKGNILERFSAQQFPDLHSELNLSSLELGDSALYFCASSDRQGSAYGYTFGSGTRLTVV.

The gene calls are TRBV6-1 and TRBJ2-7; TRBD2 aligns across 11 bases. Trimming took 1 base from V and 3 from J; bases not matched to a gene: 2. The germline CDR1 and CDR2 sequences are MNHNS and SASEGT. The CDR3 extends over 15 amino acids. The CDR3 bases are TGTGCCAGCAGTGAAGGGACTAGCGGGTTCTACGAGCAGTACTTC. This codes for CASSEGTSGFYEQYF.

This chain links TRBV11-2 with TRBJ2-3; tentatively, D is TRBD2 (6 bases). With 6 bases removed from V and 4 bases from J, the gap between germline ends came to 17 bases. There are 15 residues in the CDR3. In germline, CDR1 is SGHAT, CDR2 FQNNGV. As DNA, the CDR3 is TGTGCCAGCAGAAGACTAGAGGGAGGTGCAGATACGCAGTATTTT. Amino acids: CASRRLEGGADTQYF.

The chain has TRBV5-5 and TRBJ2-7; possibly TRBD1 for D (5 bases). Trimming cost V 4 bases and J 3 bases, with 17 bases left between them. The CDR3 consists of 15 residues. Looked up from germline, CDR1 is SGHKS and CDR2 is YYEKEE (reference sequence). CDR3 amino acids: CASSVTGTTGYEQYF. DNA for the CDR3: TGTGCCAGCAGCGTCACAGGAACAACGGGCTACGAGCAGTACTTC.

In its sample, this clonotype was seen once. The V call is TRBV7-8, the J call TRBJ2-7, with D possibly being TRBD2 (5 bases). Germline V gene data show CDR1 as SGHVS and CDR2 as FQNEAQ. Trimming cost V 8 bases and J 3 bases, with 14 bases left between them. The CDR3 runs 13 residues. CDR3 coding DNA: TGTGCCAGCTTTAAGGAGCGGAGCTACGAGCAGTACTTC. Its translation is CASFKERSYEQYF.

The genes are TRBV5-5 and TRBJ1-6; D is undetermined. Germline CDR1 reads SGHKS; CDR2 reads YYEKEE (reference sequence). Trimming stripped 4 bases from V and 4 bases from J, with 9 bases between. The CDR3 spans 14 residues. CDR3 coding DNA: TGTGCCAGCAGCCCCGCAGCTTATAATTCACCCCTCCACTTT. It specifies CASSPAAYNSPLHF.

This clonotype has only one observation. The chain carries TRBV6-5 and TRBJ1-2; 9 bases match TRBD1. Germline assignment: CDR1 MNHEY and CDR2 SVGAGI. This CDR3 contains 14 residues. Losses at the gene ends were 5 bases for V and 4 bases for J; bases not matched to a gene: 5. The CDR3 sequence: CASSPQTGGYGYTF. CDR3 nucleotides: TGTGCCAGCAGTCCCCAGACAGGGGGCTATGGCTACACCTTC.

This clonotype was observed a handful of times. The rearrangement joins TRBV24-1 to TRBJ2-3; D unresolved. Trimming stripped 3 bases from V and 0 bases from J, with 15 bases between. The CDR3 is made up of 17 amino acids. Germline CDR1 is KGHDR and CDR2 is SFDVKD. CDR3 region: CATSDLQESLSTDTQYF. CDR3 sequence (DNA): TGTGCCACCAGTGATCTGCAGGAAAGCCTTAGCACAGATACGCAGTATTTT.

This clonotype has more than one count but fewer than ten. J is TRBJ1-6 and V is TRBV6-5; D is ambiguous. The germline V and J ends were trimmed by 0 bases and 18 bases, with 15 bases remaining between them. This CDR3 is built from 13 residues. Germline lookup yields CDR1 MNHEY and CDR2 SVGAGI. Here the CDR3 reads CASSYSKGPGSHF. The CDR3 DNA sequence: TGTGCCAGCAGTTACTCGAAAGGGCCGGGGAGCCACTTT.

This rearrangement joins TRBV5-1 to TRBJ2-7; 8 bases align to TRBD2. This CDR3 region has 15 residues. V gave up 3 bases and J gave up 0 bases; unmatched junction bases: 5. CDR1 and CDR2 from the germline V gene are SGHRS and YFSETQ. The CDR3, as DNA: TGCGCCAGCAGCTCTACGGGGGGGAGCTCCTACGAGCAGTACTTC. Amino acid sequence: CASSSTGGSSYEQYF. Combining the CDR3 with reference TRBV5-1 and TRBJ2-7 gives the whole variable domain KAGVTQTPRYLIKTRGQQVTLSCSPISGHRSVSWYQQTPGQGLQFLFEYFSETQRNKGNFPGRFSGRQFSNSRSEMNVSTLELGDSALYLCASSSTGGSSYEQYFGPGTRLTVT.

This clonotype was observed a handful of times. The chain employs TRBV21-1 and TRBJ2-2; the D call TRBD1 from the table was never checked on the DNA. TRBV21-1 corresponds to a pseudogene. The CDR3 runs 13 residues. The CDR3 nucleotides are TGTGCCAGCAGCAAAGGGGGGGCCGGGGAGCTGTTTTTT. This translates into CASSKGGAGELFF.

This chain links TRBV15 with TRBJ2-2; D is possibly TRBD1 (6 bases). This CDR3 contains 14 residues. Germline V gene lookup returns CDR1 LNHNV and CDR2 YYDKDF (reference sequence). V was clipped by 2 bases and J by 3 bases, with 7 bases between them. The CDR3, as DNA: TGTGCCACCAGCAGATACAGGGACACCGGGGAGCTGTTTTTT. Residues: CATSRYRDTGELFF. The variable domain in full, with the rest retrieved from reference TRBV15 and TRBJ2-2, is DAMVIQNPRYQVTQFGKPVTLSCSQTLNHNVMYWYQQKSSQAPKLLFHYYDKDFNNEADTPDNFQSRRPNTSFCFLDIRSPGLGDTAMYLCATSRYRDTGELFFGEGSRLTVL.

This clonotype was counted only a few times. V gene TRBV4-1 combines with J gene TRBJ2-3, with 13 bases that match TRBD2. Germline V lookup: CDR1 MGHRA, CDR2 YSYEKL. CDR3 length: 14 residues. The ends lost 4 bases at V and 6 bases at J; junction bases unmatched: 1. The CDR3 loop is CASSRTSGGDTQYF. DNA for the CDR3: TGCGCCAGCAGCCGGACTAGCGGGGGCGATACGCAGTATTTT.

V gene TRBV24-1 combines with J gene TRBJ2-2, with D unresolved. Germline V lookup: CDR1 KGHDR, CDR2 SFDVKD. CDR3 length: 14 residues. Trimming removed 1 base at V and 2 bases at J, with 4 bases between. The CDR3 DNA reads TGTGCCACCAGTGATTTCAGTAACACCGGGGAGCTGTTTTTT. Translation gives CATSDFSNTGELFF.

The chain uses TRBV29-1 and TRBJ2-2, with D uncertain. Germline loops: CDR1 SQVTM, CDR2 ANQGSEA. The CDR3 runs to 14 residues. The V end was cut by 6 bases, the J end by 2 bases, with 13 bases between. The CDR3 loop is CSVDDIDNTGELFF. Written as DNA, the CDR3 is TGCAGCGTCGACGACATAGATAACACCGGGGAGCTGTTTTTT.

The V gene is TRBV20-1, the J gene TRBJ2-7; D not certain. The CDR3 length is 15 residues. Germline CDR1 and CDR2: DFQATT and SNEGSKA (reference sequence). V lost 6 bases, J lost 1 base, and 19 bases lay in between. This CDR3 reads CSALSWTEGSYEQYF. The CDR3 DNA reads as TGCAGTGCCCTGTCCTGGACCGAAGGATCCTACGAGCAGTACTTC.

The chain combines TRBV29-1 with TRBJ2-1; D is unresolved. The CDR3 spans 12 residues. Trimming took 3 bases from V and 2 from J, leaving 5 bases between them. Germline assignment: CDR1 SQVTM and CDR2 ANQGSEA. CDR3 DNA: TGCAGCGTTGAGGAAGCCTACAATGAGCAGTTCTTC. It encodes CSVEEAYNEQFF.